This entry is about one TCR beta chain. V lost 0 bases and J 10 bases, leaving 12 bases between the germline ends. CDR3 length: 13 residues. Germline values: CDR1 MNHEY, CDR2 SMNVEV (reference sequence). The record originates from a study of CD8 T cells in Susac syndrome. Random hexamers were used to reverse transcribe the RNA input (roughly 0.5 to 1 ug). From the immunoSEQ multiplex PCR reads, TCRdb called clonotypes with MiXCR, one entry per CDR3 protein. Here the sample spans around 170,000 distinct CDR3 sequences, 85% to 95% being singletons. The chain combines TRBV27 with TRBJ1-2, with D unclear. The receptor comes from a human donor with Susac syndrome. The sample comprised CD8+ T cells from PBMCs. For the CDR3, the DNA is TGTGCCAGCAGTTTATCCCCACGGGAGGCCTACACCTTC. Its translation: CASSLSPREAYTF.